This T cell receptor beta chain is drawn from a study of PD-L1 blockade in urothelial cancer. Anywhere from 1 to 8 samples came from each patient, spanning pretreatment and on-treatment. V trimming: 11 bases; J trimming: 7 bases; junction bases outside the gene matches: 13. CDR1 and CDR2 (germline): MDHEN, SYDVKM. CDR3 size: 15 residues. TCRdb keeps only in-frame clones here, not all; method: immunoSEQ multiplex PCR. There are some 100,000 clones in the sample; roughly nine tenths occur only once, and 0.7% to 0.95% lies in the top ten. The receptor was isolated from an elderly woman with urothelial cancer. The sample here was PBMCs, taken around atezolizumab (anti-PD-L1) treatment. This chain uses TRBV28 with TRBJ2-2; 10 bases agree with TRBD1. This CDR3 is CASTARTGGVGELFF. As DNA, the CDR3 is TGTGCCTCAACGGCGAGGACAGGGGGTGTCGGGGAGCTGTTTTTT.